The sample holds one count of the clone carrying this TCR beta chain. What it binds is not known. This sample stems from a study of cytomegalovirus exposure and HLA in healthy donors. Method: immunoSEQ multiplex PCR; TCRdb's copy keeps in-frame clones and lacks some. The profile covers roughly 130,000 clones, with nearly 90% appearing a single time and 3% to 3.5% taken by the ten largest. V lost 4 bases and J lost 2, with 19 bases in between. The CDR3 covers 17 residues. Germline values: CDR1 SEHNR, CDR2 FQNEAQ (reference sequence). Study observations and caveats: Most observed TCR sequences were rare, whereas some public TCRs were detected in many donors.

Among the approximately 110 subjects of the validation cohort, separate from the roughly 670-subject first cohort, were the donors. The chain joins TRBV7-9 to TRBJ2-3, with D perhaps matching TRBD1 (6 bases). This receptor was obtained from a man younger than 40 in good health and CMV-seronegative. Sequences were obtained from PBMCs. CDR3 DNA: TGTGCCAGCAGCTCCCCATCCGGACAGCTGTCCACAGATACGCAGTATTTT. As protein: CASSSPSGQLSTDTQYF.